This passage covers 6 T cell receptor beta chains from one sample sequenced in a study of blood T cell repertoires in COVID-19 (dated by TCRdb to 2020 to 2021). The library was built by means of the immunoSEQ multiplex PCR assay. This is the immuneACCESS table as TCRdb keeps it, with only in-frame sequences that have V and J called. A part of the clones is gone; compared with another copy, unresolved V genes explain less than half, and the rest is unexplained. Recorded for this sample are more than 95,000 clones; 82% of them occurred a single time. 7% to 9.5% of the sample lies in the top ten. The sequenced sample was peripheral blood. Source of these receptors: a man between 65 and 79 years old with active or convalescent COVID-19.

The CDR3 nucleotides are TGTGCCAGCAGCCCCTCGGCCGGCGGCTCCTACAATGAGCAGTTCTTC. Its translation: CASSPSAGGSYNEQFF. The chain combines TRBV5-4 with TRBJ2-1; D ambiguous. The V gene's germline CDR1 is SGHNT and CDR2 YYREEE (reference sequence). The CDR3 spans 16 residues. V lost 4 bases and J 0 bases, leaving 14 bases between the germline ends. Supplemented by reference TRBV5-4 and TRBJ2-1, the full variable domain reads ETGVTQSPTHLIKTRGQQVTLRCSSQSGHNTVSWYQQALGQGPQFIFQYYREEENGRGNFPPRFSGLQFPNYSSELNVNALELDDSALYLCASSPSAGGSYNEQFFGPGTRLTVL.

The chain has TRBV18 and TRBJ1-5, with a tentative D call TRBD1 (5 bases). Germline CDR1 KGHSH, CDR2 LQKENI. The CDR3 is 15 residues long. Trimming removed 6 bases at V and 0 bases at J, with 12 bases between. This chain's CDR3 is CASSPGLYSNQPQHF. For the CDR3, the DNA is TGTGCCAGCTCCCCGGGACTGTATAGCAATCAGCCCCAGCATTTT.

The rearrangement joins TRBV5-1 to TRBJ1-1, with D perhaps TRBD1 (5 bases). The germline V and J ends were trimmed by 0 bases and 11 bases, with 17 bases remaining between them. This CDR3 contains 14 residues. Germline CDR1 SGHRS, CDR2 YFSETQ. CDR3 residues: CASSLGAPSGFAFF. CDR3 DNA sequence: TGCGCCAGCAGCTTGGGGGCCCCATCAGGGTTCGCTTTCTTT. The whole variable domain, remainder taken from reference TRBV5-1 and TRBJ1-1, is KAGVTQTPRYLIKTRGQQVTLSCSPISGHRSVSWYQQTPGQGLQFLFEYFSETQRNKGNFPGRFSGRQFSNSRSEMNVSTLELGDSALYLCASSLGAPSGFAFFGQGTRLTVV.

The chain joins TRBV23-1 to TRBJ1-5, with D uncertain. TRBV23-1 is annotated as an ORF whose role is uncertain. The CDR3 has 18 amino acids. The ends were cut back, 6 bases at V and 1 base at J, with 22 bases in the middle. The CDR3 is CASSLPGECIRSNQPQHF. Written as DNA, the CDR3 is TGCGCCAGCAGCCTCCCCGGAGAGTGCATACGAAGCAATCAGCCCCAGCATTTT.

The chain recombines TRBV7-9 with TRBJ1-1, with TRBD1 matching over 7 bases. The CDR3 is 13 residues long. V shed 6 bases and J 7 bases; nucleotides not matched to a gene: 8. CDR1 is SEHNR, CDR2 FQNEAQ, per germline (reference sequence). The CDR3 region is CASSLSGQHEAFF. The CDR3 bases are TGTGCCAGCAGTCTATCGGGACAGCATGAAGCTTTCTTT.

This chain links TRBV13 with TRBJ1-1; TRBD1 agrees at 8 bases. The CDR3 is 14 residues long. V lost 6 bases and J lost 5; bases outside the gene matches: 8. Per the germline V gene, CDR1 is PRHDT and CDR2 is FYEKMQ (reference sequence). The CDR3 here is CASRRQGRGTEAFF. The CDR3 region has the DNA TGTGCCAGCAGGCGACAGGGGAGGGGAACTGAAGCTTTCTTT.